This T cell receptor (beta chain) was profiled in a study of CD8 T cells in Susac syndrome. The CDR3 has 13 amino acids. Germline V gene data show CDR1 as DFQATT and CDR2 as SNEGSKA (reference sequence). J lost 3 bases, V lost 2 bases, and 1 base had no gene match. This clonotype showed up just once. Roughly 0.45 to 1 ug RNA was reverse transcribed with random hexamers. Across 54 Vbeta and 13 Jbeta, TCR beta CDR3 was amplified with immunoSEQ multiplex PCR. TCRdb reanalysed the immunoSEQ multiplex PCR reads using MiXCR and keeps one entry per CDR3 protein. The repertoire has roughly 150,000 distinct CDR3 sequences, 95% of them found once; the top ten carry 0.15%. TCR beta from blood CD8+ and CD4+ T cells was sequenced.

The sequenced sample was CD8+ T cells from PBMCs. The sequence came from a human donor with multiple sclerosis. The genes are TRBV20-1 and TRBJ2-7; 10 nucleotides match TRBD1. The CDR3 DNA is TGCAGTGCTAGAAGGACAGGGGGCTACGAGCAGTACTTC. Its protein is CSARRTGGYEQYF.